The 10 T cell receptor beta chains below all came from one sample that was sequenced in a study of T cells in Graves' hyperthyroidism and ophthalmopathy. RNA transcripts gave rise to amplified TCR beta CDR3 regions. The HTBI primer set served for first-round RT-PCR of the TCR CDR3. TCRdb recomputed calls from the multiplex PCR reads with MiXCR, one row per CDR3 protein. The sample includes fewer than 300,000 distinct CDR3 sequences, around a quarter of them seen just once. The sequenced material came from blood. Source of these receptors: a man aged 40-55 years with Graves' hyperthyroidism that later progressed to Graves' ophthalmopathy.

This clonotype occurred a few times. The chain recombines TRBV18 with TRBJ1-1; 12 bases align to TRBD1. Germline V gene sequence: CDR1 KGHSH, CDR2 LQKENI. With 6 bases clipped from V and 3 bases from J, the junction kept 5 bases outside the gene matches. The length of the CDR3 is 15 residues. The CDR3 DNA is TGTGCCAGCTCTCTGGGACAGGGGGCGGACACTGAAGCTTTCTTT. It encodes CASSLGQGADTEAFF.

This clonotype was detected many times. This rearrangement joins TRBV27 to TRBJ2-4; 7 bases fit TRBD2. V lost 2 bases and J lost 7; bases outside the gene matches: 2. The CDR3 consists of 13 residues. The germline CDR1 and CDR2 sequences are MNHEY and SMNVEV (reference sequence). CDR3 nucleotide sequence: TGTGCCAGCAGTTTAACCGGGAGGAACATTCAGTACTTC. Amino acid sequence: CASSLTGRNIQYF.

This clonotype occurred many times. This chain uses TRBV5-6 with TRBJ1-6; D might be TRBD1 (5 bases). The CDR3 spans 17 residues. Trimming removed 4 bases at V and 7 bases at J, with 21 bases between. Per germline, CDR1 SGHDT and CDR2 YYEEEE. The CDR3 protein is CASSPGPPEGTNSPLHF. The DNA of the CDR3 is TGTGCCAGCAGCCCCGGACCGCCGGAAGGGACCAATTCACCCCTCCACTTT.

This clonotype turned up a few times. The rearrangement uses TRBV10-1 and TRBJ2-5; D is ambiguous. Trimming removed 0 bases at V and 1 base at J, with 9 bases between. Germline CDR1 and CDR2: WNHNN and SYGVQD (reference sequence). This CDR3 comprises 15 residues. The CDR3 loop reads CASSESRSIQETQYF. CDR3 DNA sequence: TGCGCCAGCAGTGAGTCTAGAAGCATCCAAGAGACCCAGTACTTC.

This clonotype was counted at least ten times. The V and J genes are TRBV11-3 and TRBJ2-6; D gene ambiguous. The CDR3 is made up of 19 amino acids. Between the trimmed V and J ends, which lost 1 base and 0 bases, there was a span of 16 bases. Per the germline V gene, CDR1 is SGHNT and CDR2 is YENEEA. In DNA form, the CDR3 reads TGTGCCAGCAGCTTAGGAATTCGGCCCCTAAGCTCTGGGGCCAACGTCCTGACTTTC. Translation gives CASSLGIRPLSSGANVLTF.

This clonotype showed up many times. DNA for the CDR3: TGTGCCAGCAGTCCAAGACAGGGGATTAGGTCACCCCTCCACTTT. Translating gives CASSPRQGIRSPLHF. The chain recombines TRBV7-2 with TRBJ1-6, with 8 bases aligning to TRBD1. V shed 6 bases, J shed 10 bases, and the junction held 11 bases outside the gene matches. This CDR3 is 15 amino acids long. The germline V gene has CDR1 SGHTA and CDR2 FQGNSA.

This clonotype was observed at least ten times. A junction end diverges from the germline sequence, so it may reflect a read error. The J gene is TRBJ2-5, the V gene TRBV12-3 or TRBV12-4, with TRBD1 matching 7 bases. CDR3 size: 13 residues. The CDR3 sequence is CASRFTGEETQYF. CDR3 nucleotides: TGTGCCAGCAGATTCACAGGGGAAGAAACCCAGTACTTC.

The rearrangement links TRBV6-2 or TRBV6-3 to TRBJ1-1; the D gene is possibly TRBD1 (5 bases). The CDR3 is made up of 19 amino acids. The V end lost 0 bases, the J end lost 1 base, and 21 bases lay between the germline ends. CDR1 and CDR2 from the germline V gene are MNHEY and SVGEGT. CDR3 DNA: TGTGCCAGCAGTTACTCACCGATCGGGGTTGGGGGATGGAACACTGAAGCTTTCTTT. The encoded protein is CASSYSPIGVGGWNTEAFF.

The rearrangement links TRBV6-5 to TRBJ1-2; D not resolved. The germline gives CDR1 MNHEY, CDR2 SVGAGI. The CDR3 contains 15 residues. V was trimmed by 4 bases and J by 1 base, leaving 13 bases between them. CDR3 residues: CASSLSGFDNYGYTF. The CDR3 DNA follows: TGTGCCAGCAGTTTATCGGGCTTCGATAACTATGGCTACACCTTC.

The chain combines TRBV28 with TRBJ1-1; 9 bases align to TRBD1. V dropped 6 bases and J dropped 0; count of bases not matched to a gene: 8. The length of the CDR3 is 16 residues. Germline CDR1 is MDHEN and CDR2 is SYDVKM. CDR3 region: CASSTPGTGMNTEAFF. DNA for the CDR3: TGTGCCAGCAGCACCCCCGGGACAGGGATGAACACTGAAGCTTTCTTT.